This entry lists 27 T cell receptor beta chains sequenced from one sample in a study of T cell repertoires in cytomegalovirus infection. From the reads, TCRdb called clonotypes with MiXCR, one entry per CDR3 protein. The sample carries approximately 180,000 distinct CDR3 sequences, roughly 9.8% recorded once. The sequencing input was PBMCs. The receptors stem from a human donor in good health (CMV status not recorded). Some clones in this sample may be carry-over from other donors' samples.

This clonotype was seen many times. Here the CDR3 reads CASRPHTGELFF. The CDR3 coding sequence is TGTGCCAGCAGACCCCACACCGGGGAGCTGTTTTTT. This chain joins TRBV6-2 or TRBV6-3 and TRBJ2-2; no reliable D call. The CDR3 totals 12 residues. The germline V and J ends were trimmed by 6 bases and 3 bases, with 5 bases remaining between them. Per the germline V gene, CDR1 is MNHEY and CDR2 is SVGEGT.

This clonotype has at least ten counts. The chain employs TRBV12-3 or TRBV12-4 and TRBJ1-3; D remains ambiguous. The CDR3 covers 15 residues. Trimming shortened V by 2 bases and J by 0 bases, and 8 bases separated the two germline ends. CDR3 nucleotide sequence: TGTGCCAGCAGTTTATGGCGGAGCTCTGGAAACACCATATATTTT. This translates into CASSLWRSSGNTIYF.

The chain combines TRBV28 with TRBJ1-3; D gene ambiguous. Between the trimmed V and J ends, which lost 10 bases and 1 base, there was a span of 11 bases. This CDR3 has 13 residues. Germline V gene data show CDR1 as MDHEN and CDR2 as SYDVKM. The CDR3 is CATFWGSGNTIYF. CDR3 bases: TGTGCCACGTTCTGGGGATCTGGAAACACCATATATTTT.

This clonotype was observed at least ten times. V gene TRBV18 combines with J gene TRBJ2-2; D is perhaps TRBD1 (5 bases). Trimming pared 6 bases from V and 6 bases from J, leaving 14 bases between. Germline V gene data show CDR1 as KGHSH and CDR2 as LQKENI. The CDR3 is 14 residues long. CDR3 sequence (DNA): TGTGCCAGCTCTACGGACATAGTGGCCGGGGAGCTGTTTTTT. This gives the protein CASSTDIVAGELFF. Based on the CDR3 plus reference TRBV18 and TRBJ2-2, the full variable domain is NAGVMQNPRHLVRRRGQEARLRCSPMKGHSHVYWYRQLPEEGLKFMVYLQKENIIDESGMPKERFSAEFPKEGPSILRIQQVVRGDSAAYFCASSTDIVAGELFFGEGSRLTVL.

The DNA for the CDR3 is TGTGCCAGCAAGGTGGCGAGCGGGCAGCGCTACAAAAGGAACACTGAAGCTTTCTTT. Encoded protein: CASKVASGQRYKRNTEAFF. V and J are TRBV2 and TRBJ1-1, with D uncertain. V was shortened by 7 bases and J by 1 base, with 28 bases between the two germline ends. Germline CDR1 SNHLY, CDR2 FYNNEI. The length of the CDR3 is 19 residues.

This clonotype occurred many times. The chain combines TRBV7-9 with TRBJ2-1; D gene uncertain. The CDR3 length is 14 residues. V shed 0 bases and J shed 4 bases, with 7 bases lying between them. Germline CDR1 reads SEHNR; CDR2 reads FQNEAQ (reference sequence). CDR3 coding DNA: TGTGCCAGCAGCTTAGCGCCGGTTTACAATGAGCAGTTCTTC. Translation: CASSLAPVYNEQFF.

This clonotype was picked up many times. The CDR3 DNA sequence: TGTGCCAGCAGCTCCGGCCACAGGGCTTCACCCCTCCACTTT. Translation: CASSSGHRASPLHF. V gene TRBV7-9 combines with J gene TRBJ1-6; possible D gene TRBD1, 6 bases. Trimming removed 4 bases at V and 9 bases at J, with 13 bases between. Germline V CDR1 and CDR2: SEHNR, FQNEAQ (reference sequence). The CDR3 consists of 14 residues. The full variable domain, completed using reference TRBV7-9 and TRBJ1-6, is DTGVSQNPRHKITKRGQNVTFRCDPISEHNRLYWYRQTLGQGPEFLTYFQNEAQLEKSRLLSDRFSAERPKGSFSTLEIQRTEQGDSAMYLCASSSGHRASPLHFGNGTRLTVT.

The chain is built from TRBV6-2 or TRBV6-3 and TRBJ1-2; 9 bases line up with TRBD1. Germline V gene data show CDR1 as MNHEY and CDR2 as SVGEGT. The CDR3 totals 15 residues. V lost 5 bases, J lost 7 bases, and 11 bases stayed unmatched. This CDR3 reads CASSQAGTGQGGYTF. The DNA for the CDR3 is TGTGCCAGCAGTCAAGCCGGGACAGGGCAAGGTGGCTACACCTTC.

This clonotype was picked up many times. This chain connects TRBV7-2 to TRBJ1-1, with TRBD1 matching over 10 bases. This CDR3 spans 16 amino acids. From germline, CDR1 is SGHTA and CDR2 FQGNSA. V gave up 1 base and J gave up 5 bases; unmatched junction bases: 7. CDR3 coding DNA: TGTGCCAGCAGCTTAGGACAGGGGGCAGGACGGACTGAAGCTTTCTTT. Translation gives CASSLGQGAGRTEAFF.

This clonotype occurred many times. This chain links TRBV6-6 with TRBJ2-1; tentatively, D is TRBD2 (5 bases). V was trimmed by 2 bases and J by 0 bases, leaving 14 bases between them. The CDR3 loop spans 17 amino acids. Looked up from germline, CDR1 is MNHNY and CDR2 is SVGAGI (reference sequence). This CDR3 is CASSYPRTSGSYNEQFF. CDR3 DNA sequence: TGTGCCAGCAGTTACCCGAGGACGAGCGGCTCCTACAATGAGCAGTTCTTC.

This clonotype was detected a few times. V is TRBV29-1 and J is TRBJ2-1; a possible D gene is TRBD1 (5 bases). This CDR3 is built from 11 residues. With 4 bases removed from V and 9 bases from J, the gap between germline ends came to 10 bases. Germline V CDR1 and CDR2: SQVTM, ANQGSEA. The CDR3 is CSVGRTGEQFF. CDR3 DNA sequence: TGCAGCGTTGGGCGCACAGGTGAGCAGTTCTTC.

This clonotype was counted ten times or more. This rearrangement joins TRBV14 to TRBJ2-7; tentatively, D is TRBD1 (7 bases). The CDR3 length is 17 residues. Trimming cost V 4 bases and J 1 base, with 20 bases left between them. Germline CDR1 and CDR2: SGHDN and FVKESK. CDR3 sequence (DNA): TGTGCCAGCAGCCTCCAGGACAGGAGGGATTGGTCCTACGAGCAGTACTTC. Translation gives CASSLQDRRDWSYEQYF.

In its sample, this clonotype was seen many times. CDR3 region: CASSLAWNEQYF. CDR3 bases: TGTGCCAGCAGCTTGGCCTGGAACGAGCAGTACTTC. The chain combines TRBV7-9 with TRBJ2-7; D is undetermined. There are 12 residues in the CDR3. V lost 3 bases and J 5 bases, leaving 8 bases between the germline ends. CDR1 and CDR2 (germline): SEHNR, FQNEAQ (reference sequence).

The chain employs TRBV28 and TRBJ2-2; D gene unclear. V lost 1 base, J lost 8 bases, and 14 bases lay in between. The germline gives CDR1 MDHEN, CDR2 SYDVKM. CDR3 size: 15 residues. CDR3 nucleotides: TGTGCCAGCAGTTTATACGCGGAGAGAGCGGGGGAGCTGTTTTTT. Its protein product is CASSLYAERAGELFF.

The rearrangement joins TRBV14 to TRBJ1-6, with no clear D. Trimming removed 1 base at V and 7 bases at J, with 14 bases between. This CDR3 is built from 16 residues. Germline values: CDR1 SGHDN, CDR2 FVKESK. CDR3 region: CASSQVSSRLNSPLHF. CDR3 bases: TGTGCCAGCAGCCAAGTAAGCTCCAGATTAAATTCACCCCTCCACTTT.

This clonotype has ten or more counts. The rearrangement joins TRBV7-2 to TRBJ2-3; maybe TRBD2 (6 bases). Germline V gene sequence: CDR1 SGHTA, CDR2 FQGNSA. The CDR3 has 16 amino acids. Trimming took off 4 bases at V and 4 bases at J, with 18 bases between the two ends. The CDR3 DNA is TGTGCCAGCAGCTGGGGTGGGAGGAGTTGGGCAGATACGCAGTATTTT. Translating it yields CASSWGGRSWADTQYF.

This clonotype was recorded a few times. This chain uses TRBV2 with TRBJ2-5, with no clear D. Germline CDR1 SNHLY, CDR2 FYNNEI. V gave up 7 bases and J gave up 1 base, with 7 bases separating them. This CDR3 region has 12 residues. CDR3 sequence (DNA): TGTGCCAGCACTCCGACCCAAGAGACCCAGTACTTC. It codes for CASTPTQETQYF.

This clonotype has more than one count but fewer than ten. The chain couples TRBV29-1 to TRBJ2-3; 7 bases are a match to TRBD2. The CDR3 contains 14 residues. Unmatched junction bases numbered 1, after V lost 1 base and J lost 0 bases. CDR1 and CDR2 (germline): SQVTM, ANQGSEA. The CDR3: CSVEAAGSTDTQYF. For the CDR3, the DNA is TGCAGCGTTGAAGCAGCGGGGAGCACAGATACGCAGTATTTT.

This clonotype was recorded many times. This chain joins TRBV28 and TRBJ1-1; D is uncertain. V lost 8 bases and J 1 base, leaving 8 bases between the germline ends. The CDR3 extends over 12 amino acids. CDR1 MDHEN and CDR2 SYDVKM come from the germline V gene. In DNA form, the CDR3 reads TGTGCCAGCCGGCTGACGAACACTGAAGCTTTCTTT. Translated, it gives CASRLTNTEAFF.

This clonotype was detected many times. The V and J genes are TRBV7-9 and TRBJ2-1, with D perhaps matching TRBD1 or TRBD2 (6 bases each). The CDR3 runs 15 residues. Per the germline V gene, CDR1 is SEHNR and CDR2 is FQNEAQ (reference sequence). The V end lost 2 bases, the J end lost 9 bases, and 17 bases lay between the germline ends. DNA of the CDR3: TGTGCCAGCAGCTTACTGGGGGGCCGAGTTTCTGAGCAGTTCTTC. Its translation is CASSLLGGRVSEQFF.

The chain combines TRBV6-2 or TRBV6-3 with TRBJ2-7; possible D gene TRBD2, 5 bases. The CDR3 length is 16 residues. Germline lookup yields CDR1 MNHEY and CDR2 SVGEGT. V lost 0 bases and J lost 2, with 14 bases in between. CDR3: CASSYSRVLAAYEQYF. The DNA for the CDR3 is TGTGCCAGCAGTTACTCGAGGGTCCTAGCAGCCTACGAGCAGTACTTC.

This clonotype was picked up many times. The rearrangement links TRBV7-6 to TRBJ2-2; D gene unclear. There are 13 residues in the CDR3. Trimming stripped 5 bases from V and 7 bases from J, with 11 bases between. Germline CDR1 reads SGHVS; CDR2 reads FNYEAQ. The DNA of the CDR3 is TGTGCCAGCAGCCCGAGCCGGAGCGGGGAGCTGTTTTTT. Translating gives CASSPSRSGELFF.

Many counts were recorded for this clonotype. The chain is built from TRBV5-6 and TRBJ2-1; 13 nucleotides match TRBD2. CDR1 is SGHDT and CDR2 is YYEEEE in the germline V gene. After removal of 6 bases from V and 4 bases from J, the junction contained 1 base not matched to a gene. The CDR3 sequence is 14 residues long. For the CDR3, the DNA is TGTGCCAGCAAGACTAGCGGGGGGTACAATGAGCAGTTCTTC. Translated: CASKTSGGYNEQFF.

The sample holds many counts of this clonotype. Written as DNA, the CDR3 is TGTGCCAGCAGCAAACGCCCTACTGGGGCCAACGTCCTGACTTTC. It specifies CASSKRPTGANVLTF. V is TRBV11-2 and J is TRBJ2-6; D is unclear. Germline values: CDR1 SGHAT, CDR2 FQNNGV. Trimming shortened V by 5 bases and J by 2 bases, and 10 bases separated the two germline ends. This CDR3 spans 15 amino acids.

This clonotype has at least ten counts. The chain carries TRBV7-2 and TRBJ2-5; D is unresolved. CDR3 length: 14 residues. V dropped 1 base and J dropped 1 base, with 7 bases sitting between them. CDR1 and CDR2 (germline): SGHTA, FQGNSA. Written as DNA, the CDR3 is TGTGCCAGCAGCTTAGTGGGGATCCAAGAGACCCAGTACTTC. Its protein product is CASSLVGIQETQYF. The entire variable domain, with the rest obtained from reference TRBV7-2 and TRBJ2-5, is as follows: GAGVSQSPSNKVTEKGKDVELRCDPISGHTALYWYRQSLGQGLEFLIYFQGNSAPDKSGLPSDRFSAERTGGSVSTLTIQRTQQEDSAVYLCASSLVGIQETQYFGPGTRLLVL.

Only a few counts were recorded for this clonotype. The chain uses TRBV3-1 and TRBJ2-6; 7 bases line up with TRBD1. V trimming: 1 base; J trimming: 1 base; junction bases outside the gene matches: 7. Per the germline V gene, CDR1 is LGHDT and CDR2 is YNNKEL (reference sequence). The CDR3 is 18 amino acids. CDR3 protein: CASSQVKGAQSGANVLTF. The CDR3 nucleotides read TGTGCCAGCAGCCAAGTCAAGGGGGCACAATCTGGGGCCAACGTCCTGACTTTC.

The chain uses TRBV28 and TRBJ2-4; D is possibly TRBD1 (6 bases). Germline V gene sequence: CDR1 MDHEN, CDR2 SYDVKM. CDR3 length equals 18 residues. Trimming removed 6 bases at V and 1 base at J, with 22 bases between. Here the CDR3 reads CASSNRARMFIAKNIQYF. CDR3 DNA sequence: TGTGCCAGCAGCAACAGGGCTCGGATGTTTATTGCCAAAAACATTCAGTACTTC.